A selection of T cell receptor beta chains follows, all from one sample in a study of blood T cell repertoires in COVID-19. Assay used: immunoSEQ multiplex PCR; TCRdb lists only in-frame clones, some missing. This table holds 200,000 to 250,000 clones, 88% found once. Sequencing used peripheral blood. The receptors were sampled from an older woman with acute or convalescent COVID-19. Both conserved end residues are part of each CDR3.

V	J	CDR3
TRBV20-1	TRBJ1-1	CSASLTENTEAFF
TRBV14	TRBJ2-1	CASSQVLAGGSNEQFF
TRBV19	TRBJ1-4	CASSTLTAFNEKLFF
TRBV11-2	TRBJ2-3	CASTKTGEGGTQYF
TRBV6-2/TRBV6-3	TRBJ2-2	CASSQGAGELFF
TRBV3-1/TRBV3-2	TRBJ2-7	CASSLMGQGTDEQYF
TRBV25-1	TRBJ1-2	CASSESGGAGLVGGYTF
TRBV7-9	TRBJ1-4	CASSPGQGTNEKLFF
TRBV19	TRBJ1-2	CASSRDPQGSYGYTF
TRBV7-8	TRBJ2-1	CASSPPGTGRDNEQFF
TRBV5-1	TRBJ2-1	CASRDGGLGEQFF
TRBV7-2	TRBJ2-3	CASSLAVPLGIDTQYF
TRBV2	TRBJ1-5	CASSASSRNQPQHF
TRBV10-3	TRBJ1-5	CAIRKEGGNQPQHF
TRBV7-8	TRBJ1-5	CASSSDRLNQPQHF
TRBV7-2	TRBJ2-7	CASSPTRGPGYEQYF
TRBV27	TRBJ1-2	CASSQQGRDGYTF
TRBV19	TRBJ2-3	CASTNRGSDTQYF
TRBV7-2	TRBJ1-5	CASSSSGRGQQPQHF
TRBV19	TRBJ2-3	CASSPGLADTDTQYF
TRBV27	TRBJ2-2	CASSFGGGRGVAGELFF
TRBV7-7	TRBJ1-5	CASSLEKGQGAGQPQHF
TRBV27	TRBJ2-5	CASGFFRGGYQETQYF
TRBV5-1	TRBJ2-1	CASSYGTGNNEQFF
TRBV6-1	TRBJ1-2	CASSEIPLDRVMGYTF
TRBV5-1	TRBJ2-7	CASSLDGRSSYEQYF
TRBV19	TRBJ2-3	CASSRWTATDTQYF
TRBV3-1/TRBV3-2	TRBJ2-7	CASSRTGGYEQYF
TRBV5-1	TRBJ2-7	CASSLQASGGVYEQYF
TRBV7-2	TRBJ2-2	CASSAGLARPGELFF
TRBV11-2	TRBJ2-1	CASSLGLAGYNEQFF
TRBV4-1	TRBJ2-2	CASSQGQGAVGELFF
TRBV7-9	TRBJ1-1	CASSLLDRVGVTEAFF
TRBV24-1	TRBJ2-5	CATSEGGTGQETQYF
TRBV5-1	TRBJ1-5	CASRQGANQPQHF
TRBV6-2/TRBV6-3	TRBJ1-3	CASSDPGQSSGNTIYF
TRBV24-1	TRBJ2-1	CAISDRDHNEQFF